A selection of T cell receptor beta chains follows, all from one sample in a study of blood T cell repertoires in COVID-19. Repertoires were generated with immunoSEQ multiplex PCR, while TCRdb's copy carries only in-frame clones and drops some. The sample gives 65,000 to 80,000 clones, around 91% of which show up once; approximately 5% is in the top ten. The sample consisted of peripheral blood. These receptors were collected from a human donor in a cohort sampled during active COVID-19. Both conserved end residues are part of each CDR3. Each record gives: V gene, clone size, J gene, CDR3 length, D gene, CDR3 DNA, CDR3 protein. D genes are given only for firm matches. The size of a clone is reported for some rows only, either as once, few or many, or as a class for expanded clones.

V gene: TRBV3-1/TRBV3-2; clone size: .; J gene: TRBJ2-3; CDR3 length: 13; D gene: TRBD2; CDR3 DNA: TGTGCCAGCAGCCGGTCGACTAGCGGGGAGCAGTATTTT; CDR3 protein: CASSRSTSGEQYF
V gene: TRBV27; clone size: .; J gene: TRBJ1-6; CDR3 length: 15; D gene: TRBD1; CDR3 DNA: TGTGCCAGCAGTCCGCAACAGGGGGAGAATTCACCCCTCCACTTT; CDR3 protein: CASSPQQGENSPLHF
V gene: TRBV4-3; clone size: .; J gene: TRBJ2-7; CDR3 length: 18; D gene: TRBD2; CDR3 DNA: TGCGCCAGCAGCCAAGCCACCGGGGCGGGGGGCGCAACCTACGAGCAGTACTTC; CDR3 protein: CASSQATGAGGATYEQYF
V gene: TRBV7-2; clone size: .; J gene: TRBJ2-2; CDR3 length: 15; D gene: .; CDR3 DNA: TGTGCCAGCAGCTTAGTGCAAGGGGGCACCGGGGAGCTGTTTTTT; CDR3 protein: CASSLVQGGTGELFF
V gene: TRBV3-1/TRBV3-2; clone size: .; J gene: TRBJ1-6; CDR3 length: 16; D gene: .; CDR3 DNA: TGTGCCAGCAGCCAAGTAGGGAGCTCCTATAATTCACCCCTCCACTTT; CDR3 protein: CASSQVGSSYNSPLHF
V gene: TRBV11-3; clone size: .; J gene: TRBJ2-2; CDR3 length: 14; D gene: TRBD2; CDR3 DNA: TGTGCCAGCAGCTCTAGTACTAGCGCCGGGGAGCTGTTTTTT; CDR3 protein: CASSSSTSAGELFF
V gene: TRBV12-3/TRBV12-4; clone size: .; J gene: TRBJ2-2; CDR3 length: 12; D gene: .; CDR3 DNA: TGTGCCAGCAGTTTACGTTCCGGGGAGCTGTTTTTT; CDR3 protein: CASSLRSGELFF
V gene: TRBV11-2; clone size: .; J gene: TRBJ1-1; CDR3 length: 14; D gene: .; CDR3 DNA: TGTGCCAGCAGCTTAGATATGGGCTTCACTGAAGCTTTCTTT; CDR3 protein: CASSLDMGFTEAFF
V gene: TRBV7-9; clone size: few; J gene: TRBJ1-1; CDR3 length: 12; D gene: .; CDR3 DNA: TGTGCCAGCAGCCTCGGTCCGGTTGAAGCTTTCTTT; CDR3 protein: CASSLGPVEAFF
V gene: TRBV5-1; clone size: .; J gene: TRBJ2-7; CDR3 length: 11; D gene: .; CDR3 DNA: TGCGCCAGCAGCGTCAACTACGAGCAGTACTTC; CDR3 protein: CASSVNYEQYF
V gene: TRBV14; clone size: .; J gene: TRBJ2-5; CDR3 length: 14; D gene: .; CDR3 DNA: TGTGCCAGCAGCCAAGAGGGCGGGGAAGAGACCCAGTACTTC; CDR3 protein: CASSQEGGEETQYF
V gene: TRBV29-1; clone size: .; J gene: TRBJ2-7; CDR3 length: 13; D gene: TRBD2; CDR3 DNA: TGCAGCGTTGAAGGCGGGGGGGACTACGAGCAGTACTTC; CDR3 protein: CSVEGGGDYEQYF
V gene: TRBV11-2; clone size: .; J gene: TRBJ1-1; CDR3 length: 13; D gene: .; CDR3 DNA: TGTGCCAGCAGTTTAGCACAGAGATTCGAAGCTTTCTTT; CDR3 protein: CASSLAQRFEAFF
V gene: TRBV4-3; clone size: .; J gene: TRBJ1-5; CDR3 length: 13; D gene: .; CDR3 DNA: TGCGCCAGCAGCCAAGATCAACTCCAGCCCCAGCATTTT; CDR3 protein: CASSQDQLQPQHF
V gene: TRBV29-1; clone size: .; J gene: TRBJ1-2; CDR3 length: 13; D gene: TRBD1; CDR3 DNA: TGCAGCGCCGGACAGGGGGTTAACTATGGCTACACCTTC; CDR3 protein: CSAGQGVNYGYTF
V gene: TRBV6-6; clone size: .; J gene: TRBJ2-3; CDR3 length: 14; D gene: .; CDR3 DNA: TGTGCCAGCAGTAGAAGAACAGGGCTAGATACGCAGTATTTT; CDR3 protein: CASSRRTGLDTQYF
V gene: TRBV6-1; clone size: .; J gene: TRBJ2-7; CDR3 length: 13; D gene: .; CDR3 DNA: TGTGCCAGCAGTGAAAGGACAGTAGACGAGCAGTACTTC; CDR3 protein: CASSERTVDEQYF
V gene: TRBV19; clone size: once; J gene: TRBJ2-2; CDR3 length: 15; D gene: TRBD2; CDR3 DNA: TGTGCCAGTAGTATTTCTAGCGGGGGCACCGGGGAGCTGTTTTTT; CDR3 protein: CASSISSGGTGELFF
V gene: TRBV7-2; clone size: .; J gene: TRBJ2-7; CDR3 length: 14; D gene: .; CDR3 DNA: TGTGCCAGCAGCTTAGGGCAGGCCTCCTACGAGCAGTACTTC; CDR3 protein: CASSLGQASYEQYF
V gene: TRBV10-1; clone size: .; J gene: TRBJ2-7; CDR3 length: 13; D gene: TRBD1; CDR3 DNA: TGCGCCCAGTGGGACAGGGTGAAGAACGAGCAGTACTTC; CDR3 protein: CAQWDRVKNEQYF
V gene: TRBV7-9; clone size: .; J gene: TRBJ1-2; CDR3 length: 13; D gene: TRBD1; CDR3 DNA: TGTGCCAGCAGCACGACAGGGTTTAGCGGCTACACCTTC; CDR3 protein: CASSTTGFSGYTF
V gene: TRBV27; clone size: .; J gene: TRBJ2-3; CDR3 length: 12; D gene: TRBD1; CDR3 DNA: TGTGCCACAAGACAGGGGGCAGATACGCAGTATTTT; CDR3 protein: CATRQGADTQYF
V gene: TRBV5-1; clone size: few; J gene: TRBJ2-2; CDR3 length: 12; D gene: .; CDR3 DNA: TGCGCCAGCAATGGAGTCTCCGGGGAGCTGTTTTTT; CDR3 protein: CASNGVSGELFF
V gene: TRBV5-5; clone size: once; J gene: TRBJ2-3; CDR3 length: 14; D gene: TRBD2; CDR3 DNA: TGTGCCAGCAGCCCGGGGGGATACACAGATACGCAGTATTTT; CDR3 protein: CASSPGGYTDTQYF
V gene: TRBV5-1; clone size: .; J gene: TRBJ2-7; CDR3 length: 12; D gene: TRBD1; CDR3 DNA: TGCGCCAGCAGCTTGGGACAGGGAAAGCAGTACTTC; CDR3 protein: CASSLGQGKQYF
V gene: TRBV12-3/TRBV12-4; clone size: .; J gene: TRBJ2-4; CDR3 length: 13; D gene: TRBD2; CDR3 DNA: TGTGCCAGCAGAGGCGGGGGGGCCACCATTCAGTACTTC; CDR3 protein: CASRGGGATIQYF
V gene: TRBV2; clone size: .; J gene: TRBJ1-2; CDR3 length: 15; D gene: .; CDR3 DNA: TGTGCCAGCAGAATCCGGGACACTTCTAACTATGGCTACACCTTC; CDR3 protein: CASRIRDTSNYGYTF
V gene: TRBV18; clone size: .; J gene: TRBJ1-1; CDR3 length: 15; D gene: .; CDR3 DNA: TGTGCCAGCTCACCACCGGCCCAGCGAAACACTGAAGCTTTCTTT; CDR3 protein: CASSPPAQRNTEAFF
V gene: TRBV12-3/TRBV12-4; clone size: once; J gene: TRBJ1-2; CDR3 length: 12; D gene: .; CDR3 DNA: TGTGCCAGCAGTTACTATAACTATGGCTACACCTTC; CDR3 protein: CASSYYNYGYTF
V gene: TRBV30; clone size: .; J gene: TRBJ1-2; CDR3 length: 12; D gene: .; CDR3 DNA: TGTGCCTGGAGTTCGGGAGGGGCCGGCTACACCTTC; CDR3 protein: CAWSSGGAGYTF
V gene: TRBV7-6; clone size: .; J gene: TRBJ2-7; CDR3 length: 16; D gene: TRBD2; CDR3 DNA: TGTGCCAGCAGCTTAGGTAATAGCGGGGGAATGTACGAGCAGTACTTC; CDR3 protein: CASSLGNSGGMYEQYF
V gene: TRBV10-1; clone size: .; J gene: TRBJ2-7; CDR3 length: 17; D gene: TRBD2; CDR3 DNA: TGCGCCAGTTATCCCCCGGGACTAGCGGGGGAGACCTACGAGCAGTACTTC; CDR3 protein: CASYPPGLAGETYEQYF
V gene: TRBV7-2; clone size: .; J gene: TRBJ2-3; CDR3 length: 16; D gene: TRBD2; CDR3 DNA: TGTGCCAGCAGCTTGAGCGGGGTCCCTGACACAGATACGCAGTATTTT; CDR3 protein: CASSLSGVPDTDTQYF
V gene: TRBV9; clone size: .; J gene: TRBJ1-5; CDR3 length: 14; D gene: TRBD1; CDR3 DNA: TGTGCCAGCAGTGGACAGGGGGCGGATCAGCCCCAGCATTTT; CDR3 protein: CASSGQGADQPQHF
V gene: TRBV5-1; clone size: few; J gene: TRBJ1-2; CDR3 length: 13; D gene: .; CDR3 DNA: TGCGCCAGCAGCTTGGCCCAGGGATACGGCTACACCTTC; CDR3 protein: CASSLAQGYGYTF
V gene: TRBV27; clone size: .; J gene: TRBJ2-3; CDR3 length: 15; D gene: .; CDR3 DNA: TGTGCCAGCAGCCCCGGGAGTTTGAGGACAGATACGCAGTATTTT; CDR3 protein: CASSPGSLRTDTQYF
V gene: TRBV24-1; clone size: once; J gene: TRBJ2-1; CDR3 length: 13; D gene: .; CDR3 DNA: TGTGCCACCAGTGATTCCGGTGACAATGAGCAGTTCTTC; CDR3 protein: CATSDSGDNEQFF
V gene: TRBV14; clone size: once; J gene: TRBJ2-1; CDR3 length: 20; D gene: TRBD2; CDR3 DNA: TGTGCCAGCAGCCAAGTAAGGGTCCTAACTAGCGGGGGTCTTTACAATGAGCAGTTCTTC; CDR3 protein: CASSQVRVLTSGGLYNEQFF
V gene: TRBV9; clone size: .; J gene: TRBJ2-3; CDR3 length: 17; D gene: TRBD1; CDR3 DNA: TGTGCCAGCAGCTCTCCCGGCTGGGACAGGGGGGCAGATACGCAGTATTTT; CDR3 protein: CASSSPGWDRGADTQYF
V gene: TRBV4-1; clone size: .; J gene: TRBJ1-4; CDR3 length: 16; D gene: .; CDR3 DNA: TGCGCCAGCAGCCAAGTTCGTGGAGGGGTCGATGAAAAACTGTTTTTT; CDR3 protein: CASSQVRGGVDEKLFF